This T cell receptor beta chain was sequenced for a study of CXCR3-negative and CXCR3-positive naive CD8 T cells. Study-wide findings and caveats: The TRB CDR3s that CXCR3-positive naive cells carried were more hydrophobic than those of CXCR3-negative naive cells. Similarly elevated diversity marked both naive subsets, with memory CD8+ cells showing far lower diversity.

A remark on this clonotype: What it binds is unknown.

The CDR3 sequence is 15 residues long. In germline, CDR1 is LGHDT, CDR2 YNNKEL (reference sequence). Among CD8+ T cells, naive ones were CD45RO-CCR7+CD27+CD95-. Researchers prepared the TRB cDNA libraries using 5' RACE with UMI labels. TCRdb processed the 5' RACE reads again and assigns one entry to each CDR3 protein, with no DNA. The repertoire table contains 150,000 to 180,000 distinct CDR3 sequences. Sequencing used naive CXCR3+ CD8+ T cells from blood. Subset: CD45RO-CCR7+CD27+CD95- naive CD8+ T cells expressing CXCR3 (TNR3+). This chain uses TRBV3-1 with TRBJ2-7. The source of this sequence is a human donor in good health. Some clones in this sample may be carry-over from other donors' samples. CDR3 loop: CASSPLTGGSYEQYF.